The 14 T cell receptor beta chains listed next were all sequenced from one sample in a study of T cells in Graves' hyperthyroidism and ophthalmopathy. RNA transcripts served as the template for amplifying TCR beta CDR3 regions. A first-round RT-PCR of the TCR CDR3 used the HTBI primer set. TCRdb analysed the multiplex PCR reads with MiXCR anew, one entry per CDR3 protein. The sample holds approximately 430,000 distinct CDR3 sequences, about 15% seen once. The source material was blood. These receptors originate from a woman under 30 with Graves' hyperthyroidism.

The chain recombines TRBV7-2 with TRBJ2-5, with 12 nucleotides matching TRBD2. V lost 5 bases to trimming and J lost 5 bases; unmatched junction nucleotides: 6. The CDR3 extends over 15 amino acids. Germline V gene data show CDR1 as SGHTA and CDR2 as FQGNSA. The CDR3 protein is CASSPLAGGPETQYF. CDR3 coding DNA: TGTGCCAGCAGCCCGCTAGCGGGGGGGCCGGAGACCCAGTACTTC.

This clonotype has at least ten counts. CDR3 loop: CSARDQRTGGETGQFF. The CDR3 bases are TGCAGTGCTAGAGATCAGCGGACAGGGGGCGAAACTGGGCAGTTCTTC. This rearrangement joins TRBV20-1 to TRBJ2-1, with TRBD1 matching over 11 bases. V shed 0 bases and J 12 bases; nucleotides not matched to a gene: 13. The CDR3 sequence is 16 residues long. Germline loops: CDR1 DFQATT, CDR2 SNEGSKA (reference sequence).

This clonotype was seen many times. The rearrangement links TRBV2 to TRBJ2-7; tentatively, D is TRBD1 or TRBD2 (5 bases each). V lost 7 bases and J lost 2, with 15 bases in between. Per germline, CDR1 SNHLY and CDR2 FYNNEI. The CDR3 has 14 residues. This chain's CDR3 is CASKPGTATYEQYF. The CDR3 region has the DNA TGTGCCAGCAAGCCTGGGACCGCCACCTACGAGCAGTACTTC.

This clonotype came up many times. The V and J genes are TRBV12-3 or TRBV12-4 and TRBJ2-3, with 10 bases fitting TRBD2. The CDR3 has 15 amino acids. Trimming removed 4 bases from V and 5 bases from J; junction bases left unmatched: 6. For the CDR3, the DNA is TGTGCCAGCAGTTCGACTAGCGGGTTTGGAGATACGCAGTATTTT. It encodes CASSSTSGFGDTQYF.

This clonotype has a count of ten or more. The chain employs TRBV27 and TRBJ2-7, with D tentatively TRBD2 (7 bases). Germline V lookup: CDR1 MNHEY, CDR2 SMNVEV (reference sequence). The CDR3 sequence is 16 residues long. Between the trimmed V and J ends, which lost 5 bases and 6 bases, there was a span of 23 bases. CDR3 sequence: CASSGGAGALHSEQYF. The CDR3 DNA reads as TGTGCCAGCAGTGGGGGGGCAGGGGCCTTGCATTCCGAGCAGTACTTC.

This clonotype was counted at least ten times. The chain combines TRBV7-3 with TRBJ2-3, with TRBD2 matching 7 bases. CDR1 and CDR2 (germline): SGHTA, FQGTGA. CDR3 length equals 16 residues. The V segment lost 1 base and the J segment 2 bases; nucleotides outside the gene matches: 6. This CDR3 is CASSLRGGPSTDTQYF. The CDR3 nucleotides read TGTGCCAGCAGCTTAAGGGGGGGACCCTCCACAGATACGCAGTATTTT.

This chain joins TRBV5-6 and TRBJ2-1, with TRBD2 matching 9 bases. The CDR3 is 15 residues long. The ends lost 4 bases at V and 8 bases at J; junction bases unmatched: 10. Germline V gene lookup returns CDR1 SGHDT and CDR2 YYEEEE. CDR3 residues: CASSPLAGKGDEQFF. CDR3 nucleotide sequence: TGTGCCAGCAGCCCCCTAGCGGGGAAAGGGGATGAGCAGTTCTTC.

This clonotype appeared many times. The rearrangement uses TRBV20-1 and TRBJ2-5; D is possibly TRBD1 (6 bases). V was pared by 1 base and J by 4 bases, with 10 bases between. Germline V lookup: CDR1 DFQATT, CDR2 SNEGSKA (reference sequence). CDR3 length: 13 amino acids. CDR3 in DNA: TGCAGTGCTAGAGGGATAGGGGGAGAGACCCAGTACTTC. It encodes CSARGIGGETQYF.

This clonotype was counted at least ten times. The V and J genes are TRBV28 and TRBJ2-1; D is possibly TRBD2 (7 bases). This CDR3 spans 17 amino acids. With 5 bases removed from V and 9 bases from J, the gap between germline ends came to 26 bases. Germline V gene sequence: CDR1 MDHEN, CDR2 SYDVKM. The CDR3 sequence: CASSPRTHREGLSEQFF. The CDR3 nucleotides read TGTGCCAGCAGTCCTAGAACCCACAGGGAGGGCTTGAGTGAGCAGTTCTTC.

In its sample, this clonotype was seen many times. The chain combines TRBV12-3 or TRBV12-4 with TRBJ2-7, with D hard to call. V lost 3 bases to trimming and J lost 3 bases, with 6 bases between them. This CDR3 has 12 residues. The DNA of the CDR3 is TGTGCCAGCAGTTTGGGCTTCTACGAGCAGTACTTC. This codes for CASSLGFYEQYF.

The table lists this clonotype with many counts. V gene TRBV28 combines with J gene TRBJ1-5; 7 positions match TRBD1. The CDR3 contains 13 residues. Germline CDR1 and CDR2: MDHEN and SYDVKM. With 5 bases clipped from V and 7 bases from J, the junction kept 5 bases outside the gene matches. The chain's CDR3 is CASSLTGLQPQHF. The CDR3 bases are TGTGCCAGCAGTCTGACAGGGTTACAGCCCCAGCATTTT.

The chain carries TRBV9 and TRBJ2-1, with a possible D match to TRBD2 (5 bases). Trimming cost V 3 bases and J 4 bases, with 11 bases left between them. The V gene's germline CDR1 is SGDLS and CDR2 YYNGEE. The CDR3 is 14 residues long. CDR3 loop: CASSGEEAYNEQFF. In nucleotides, the CDR3 is TGTGCCAGCAGCGGCGAGGAGGCTTACAATGAGCAGTTCTTC. Based on the CDR3 plus reference TRBV9 and TRBJ2-1, the full variable domain is DSGVTQTPKHLITATGQRVTLRCSPRSGDLSVYWYQQSLDQGLQFLIQYYNGEERAKGNILERFSAQQFPDLHSELNLSSLELGDSALYFCASSGEEAYNEQFFGPGTRLTVL.

This clonotype was seen ten or more times. The rearrangement uses TRBV3-1 and TRBJ2-3; 8 bases are a match to TRBD1. The CDR3 is 18 residues long. Germline V lookup: CDR1 LGHDT, CDR2 YNNKEL (reference sequence). V lost 3 bases to trimming and J lost 0 bases; unmatched junction nucleotides: 11. The CDR3 spells CASSQPVGRTGSTDTQYF. The CDR3 nucleotides read TGTGCCAGCAGCCAGCCAGTGGGGCGGACAGGGAGCACAGATACGCAGTATTTT.

This clonotype was recorded at least ten times. This chain joins TRBV14 and TRBJ2-7; no clear D gene. The CDR3 length is 11 residues. Germline CDR1 reads SGHDN; CDR2 reads FVKESK. V lost 2 bases, J lost 8 bases, and 7 bases lay in between. CDR3 in amino acids: CASSQSSKQYF. CDR3 nucleotide sequence: TGTGCCAGCAGCCAATCGAGCAAGCAGTACTTC.